A single sample gave rise to the 26 T cell receptor beta chains below, sequenced in a study of T cell responses to AZD1222 COVID-19 vaccine. Measured with immunoSEQ multiplex PCR; TCRdb has only the in-frame clones, and not every one. Among about 120,000 clones, 86% were seen once, and the ten largest hold 2.5% to 3.5%. Sequenced here: peripheral blood, sampled 28 days after the second AZD1222 dose. Every receptor here comes from an adult who received the AZD1222 COVID-19 vaccine.

V and J are TRBV7-9 and TRBJ2-7, with 7 bases that match TRBD1. From germline, CDR1 is SEHNR and CDR2 FQNEAQ (reference sequence). With 5 bases clipped from V and 3 bases from J, the junction kept 10 bases outside the gene matches. The CDR3 consists of 15 residues. The CDR3 nucleotides are TGTGCCAGCAGCCCCTGGACAGGCGGTCACTACGAGCAGTACTTC. Translating gives CASSPWTGGHYEQYF.

This chain connects TRBV28 to TRBJ1-5; 8 nucleotides line up with TRBD1. Germline V gene lookup returns CDR1 MDHEN and CDR2 SYDVKM. V lost 4 bases to trimming and J lost 2 bases; unmatched junction nucleotides: 1. The CDR3 runs 14 residues. The DNA of the CDR3 is TGTGCCAGCAGTTCAGGGGGCGGCAATCAGCCCCAGCATTTT. Protein: CASSSGGGNQPQHF.

The chain is built from TRBV7-8 and TRBJ1-5, with D maybe TRBD1 (6 bases). Trimming stripped 5 bases from V and 5 bases from J, with 16 bases between. CDR1 and CDR2 (germline): SGHVS, FQNEAQ. This CDR3 is built from 15 residues. CDR3 nucleotides: TGTGCCAGCAGCCCACACAGGGCGAGGGATCAGCCCCAGCATTTT. Its protein is CASSPHRARDQPQHF. The whole variable domain, filled in from reference TRBV7-8 and TRBJ1-5, reads GAGVSQSPRYKVAKRGQDVALRCDPISGHVSLFWYQQALGQGPEFLTYFQNEAQLDKSGLPSDRFFAERPEGSVSTLKIQRTQQEDSAVYLCASSPHRARDQPQHFGDGTRLSIL.

The gene calls are TRBV6-1 and TRBJ1-6; TRBD1 is a possible D gene (5 bases). CDR1 MNHNS and CDR2 SASEGT come from the germline V gene. The CDR3 is 14 residues long. Trimming cost V 1 base and J 10 bases, with 11 bases left between them. CDR3: CASSEVVRGSPLHF. The CDR3 DNA reads as TGTGCCAGCAGTGAAGTAGTCCGGGGCTCACCCCTCCACTTT.

In its sample, this clone was seen once. The rearrangement links TRBV15 to TRBJ1-3; D remains ambiguous. V was cut by 3 bases and J by 2 bases, with 11 bases left in between. CDR3 length equals 15 residues. Per the germline V gene, CDR1 is LNHNV and CDR2 is YYDKDF (reference sequence). The CDR3: CATSRPWAAGNTIYF. In DNA form, the CDR3 reads TGTGCCACCAGCAGGCCCTGGGCTGCTGGAAACACCATATATTTT.

The genes are TRBV3-1 (or the pseudogene TRBV3-2) and TRBJ2-5; D is unresolved. Trimming shortened V by 0 bases and J by 2 bases, and 10 bases separated the two germline ends. CDR1 LGHDT and CDR2 YNNKEL come from the germline V gene (reference sequence). The CDR3 has 15 residues. Here the CDR3 DNA reads TGTGCCAGCAGCCAAGATTTCGGATTTCAAGAGACCCAGTACTTC. Protein sequence: CASSQDFGFQETQYF.

This clone has only one observation. CDR3 bases: TGTGCCAGCAGCCAAGTCCGGGGGGGCACTGAAGCTTTCTTT. Translating gives CASSQVRGGTEAFF. This chain connects TRBV3-1 (or the pseudogene TRBV3-2) to TRBJ1-1, with D perhaps matching TRBD1 (5 bases). CDR1 is LGHDT and CDR2 is YNNKEL in the germline V gene (reference sequence). The CDR3 has 14 residues. V lost 1 base to trimming and J lost 4 bases, with 10 bases between them.

As DNA, the CDR3 is TGTGCCAGCAGCGTAGGAGAAAGCGGACCTTACGTCGAGCAGTTCTTC. Encoded protein: CASSVGESGPYVEQFF. The chain combines TRBV9 with TRBJ2-1; TRBD2 is a possible D gene (5 bases). Germline values: CDR1 SGDLS, CDR2 YYNGEE. CDR3 length: 16 residues. V was trimmed by 0 bases and J by 10 bases, leaving 20 bases between them.

The V and J genes are TRBV7-2 and TRBJ1-1; maybe TRBD1 (5 bases). V was shortened by 4 bases and J by 4 bases, with 16 bases between the two germline ends. CDR1 is SGHTA, CDR2 FQGNSA, per germline. The CDR3 runs to 15 residues. The CDR3 DNA reads as TGTGCCAGCAGCTCAGGCGGAGGGAGGGGCACTGAAGCTTTCTTT. Protein sequence: CASSSGGGRGTEAFF.

The chain has TRBV27 and TRBJ2-1, with TRBD2 matching 7 bases. The CDR3 has 16 residues. The ends lost 6 bases at V and 1 base at J; junction bases unmatched: 9. Germline V lookup: CDR1 MNHEY, CDR2 SMNVEV (reference sequence). CDR3 in DNA: TGTGCCAGCAGCCATAAGCGGGGCAATTCCTACAATGAGCAGTTCTTC. This codes for CASSHKRGNSYNEQFF.

The CDR3 is CATRRAGGYNEQFF. CDR3 DNA sequence: TGTGCCACCAGAAGAGCGGGGGGCTACAATGAGCAGTTCTTC. The chain links TRBV24-1 to TRBJ2-1; 9 bases are shared with TRBD2. The length of the CDR3 is 14 residues. The junction had 3 bases not matched to a gene; V was cut back by 7 bases and J by 3 bases. Germline CDR1 is KGHDR and CDR2 is SFDVKD.

This clone was counted only a few times. In DNA, the CDR3 is TGTGCCAGCAGCTTAGCGCGACAGAGAAATGAAAAACTGTTTTTT. Translation gives CASSLARQRNEKLFF. V usage is TRBV7-9 and J usage is TRBJ1-4; D possibly corresponds to TRBD1 (5 bases). V lost 0 bases and J lost 5, with 10 bases in between. Germline lookup yields CDR1 SEHNR and CDR2 FQNEAQ (reference sequence). This CDR3 contains 15 residues.

The gene calls are TRBV27 and TRBJ2-3; D not certain. Germline lookup yields CDR1 MNHEY and CDR2 SMNVEV (reference sequence). The CDR3 has 14 amino acids. V was shortened by 3 bases and J by 0 bases, with 7 bases between the two germline ends. The CDR3 loop reads CASSFVGSTDTQYF. The CDR3, as DNA: TGTGCCAGCAGTTTTGTGGGGAGCACAGATACGCAGTATTTT.

The V gene is TRBV9, the J gene TRBJ2-1; 9 bases map to TRBD1. Trimming took 0 bases from V and 7 from J; bases not matched to a gene: 5. In germline, CDR1 is SGDLS, CDR2 YYNGEE. There are 15 residues in the CDR3. CDR3 residues: CASSVVGDRVNEQFF. CDR3 bases: TGTGCCAGCAGCGTAGTAGGGGACAGGGTTAATGAGCAGTTCTTC.

The chain has TRBV5-5 and TRBJ2-7; D tentatively reads TRBD1 or TRBD2 (7 bases each). The CDR3 contains 16 residues. Germline assignment: CDR1 SGHKS and CDR2 YYEKEE (reference sequence). V was trimmed by 4 bases and J by 1 base, leaving 18 bases between them. CDR3 protein: CASSPRQGGSSYEQYF. In DNA, the CDR3 is TGTGCCAGCAGCCCGAGACAGGGAGGGAGTTCCTACGAGCAGTACTTC.

The J gene is TRBJ2-3, the V gene TRBV19; D ambiguous. Germline loops: CDR1 LNHDA, CDR2 SQIVND (reference sequence). CDR3 size: 14 residues. Trimming pared 5 bases from V and 0 bases from J, leaving 9 bases between. The CDR3 DNA is TGTGCCAGTAGTCGGCCAGCGAGCACAGATACGCAGTATTTT. Translation: CASSRPASTDTQYF.

This clone was seen a single time. This chain connects TRBV21-1 to TRBJ1-3; TRBD1 is the table's D call, not checked against the DNA. TRBV21-1 represents a pseudogene. The CDR3 is 14 amino acids. CDR3: CASSKKTGGGTIYF. CDR3 coding DNA: TGTGCCAGCAGCAAAAAGACAGGGGGAGGCACCATATATTTT.

The chain couples TRBV14 to TRBJ1-1; TRBD1 aligns across 7 bases. V was clipped by 2 bases and J by 10 bases; unmatched bases: 7. The CDR3 is 13 residues long. Germline CDR1 is SGHDN and CDR2 is FVKESK. CDR3 protein: CASSQSPGGRAFF. CDR3 DNA sequence: TGTGCCAGCAGCCAATCTCCAGGGGGGCGAGCTTTCTTT.

This chain links TRBV5-5 with TRBJ1-5, with D possibly TRBD1 on 5 matching bases. V gave up 2 bases and J gave up 1 base, with 16 bases separating them. The CDR3 totals 17 residues. From germline, CDR1 is SGHKS and CDR2 YYEKEE (reference sequence). The CDR3 DNA follows: TGTGCCAGCAGCTTTCTTCCAGGGAAAGTGAGCAATCAGCCCCAGCATTTT. This codes for CASSFLPGKVSNQPQHF.

The gene calls are TRBV25-1 and TRBJ1-5, with no clear D. Germline CDR1 and CDR2: MGHDK and SYGVNS. The CDR3 consists of 16 residues. The V gene lost 6 bases and the J gene lost 0 bases, with 15 bases spanning the gap. The chain's CDR3 is CASRAERMYSNQPQHF. CDR3 DNA: TGTGCCAGCAGGGCAGAAAGAATGTATAGCAATCAGCCCCAGCATTTT.

The V call is TRBV6-5, the J call TRBJ2-7; 14 nucleotides match TRBD2. The V and J ends lost 4 bases and 9 bases, in that order; junction bases with no gene match: 11. CDR1 is MNHEY, CDR2 SVGAGI, per germline. This CDR3 is built from 16 residues. CDR3 nucleotide sequence: TGTGCCAGCAGTTCCCCTAGACTAGCGGGGGGGCCGGTGCAGTACTTC. It specifies CASSSPRLAGGPVQYF.

This sequence joins TRBV27 and TRBJ2-1, with 10 bases matching TRBD1. Per germline, CDR1 MNHEY and CDR2 SMNVEV (reference sequence). This CDR3 has 15 amino acids. V was clipped by 4 bases and J by 8 bases; unmatched bases: 8. The CDR3 sequence: CASSSFRDRGHEQFF. CDR3 in DNA: TGTGCCAGCAGTTCTTTCAGGGACAGGGGTCATGAGCAGTTCTTC.

The gene calls are TRBV18 and TRBJ1-4; the match to TRBD1 covers 8 bases. Trimming removed 7 bases from V and 8 bases from J; junction bases left unmatched: 9. This CDR3 is 14 amino acids long. Per germline, CDR1 KGHSH and CDR2 LQKENI. In DNA form, the CDR3 reads TGTGCCAGCTTTACGACAGGGGCATACGAAAAACTGTTTTTT. Translation: CASFTTGAYEKLFF.

This rearrangement joins TRBV4-1 to TRBJ1-4; a possible D gene is TRBD1 (6 bases). The CDR3 spans 15 residues. V gave up 4 bases and J gave up 8 bases, with 17 bases separating them. Per the germline V gene, CDR1 is MGHRA and CDR2 is YSYEKL. CDR3 in amino acids: CASSPGGGGPEKLFF. The CDR3 DNA sequence: TGCGCCAGCAGCCCGGGAGGGGGAGGACCCGAAAAACTGTTTTTT.

The table lists this clone with a few counts. The rearrangement links TRBV6-5 to TRBJ2-5, with 7 bases matching TRBD2. Germline loops: CDR1 MNHEY, CDR2 SVGAGI. Trimming at V came to 7 bases and at J to 5 bases, leaving 13 bases not matched to a gene. The CDR3 sequence is 15 residues long. CDR3 amino acids: CASTRLAGSGETQYF. CDR3 nucleotide sequence: TGTGCCAGCACCCGACTAGCAGGTTCGGGGGAGACCCAGTACTTC.

The CDR3 protein is CASSRAGGPTYSYNEQFF. DNA for the CDR3: TGTGCCAGCAGCAGAGCGGGGGGGCCAACTTACTCCTACAATGAGCAGTTCTTC. V gene TRBV7-3 combines with J gene TRBJ2-1; 10 bases are a match to TRBD2. Germline V CDR1 and CDR2: SGHTA, FQGTGA. After removal of 5 bases from V and 0 bases from J, the junction contained 10 bases not matched to a gene. The CDR3 length is 18 residues.